This T cell receptor (beta chain) was found in a study of blood T cells in healthy people across ages (dated by TCRdb to between 2014 and 2017). With regard to the full study: Template switching captured roughly one uniquely barcoded TCR beta cDNA molecule per two T cells in model experiments. To avoid experimental bias, donors of different ages were randomly spread across the sequencing lanes. Using deep sequencing normalized with unique cDNA molecular identifiers, the study measured how TCR beta repertoire diversity changes with age. Using the same blood draw, the study looked at two additional independent replicas of 1 million unique cDNA reads for two donors, one aged 18 to 30 and the other aged 80 or older. The donors were split into four age groups: young (average around 15 years), middle-aged (nearly 40), aged (roughly 65) and long-lived (about 74).

Trimmed from V: 4 bases; trimmed from J: 11 bases; junction bases lacking a gene match: 12. From the cysteine through the phenylalanine, the CDR3 covers 14 amino acids. Here the CDR3 DNA is all that survives: 42 bases in frame from base 1. CDR1 KGHDR and CDR2 SFDVKD are derived from the germline V gene. The donors were roughly 39 Caucasian individuals from Russia, aged roughly 6 to 90 years, who were systemically healthy. Each donor gave 8 to 10 milliliters of peripheral blood, collected into EDTA-treated Vacutainer tubes. PBMCs were isolated by Ficoll-Paque density-gradient centrifugation, with at least 6 million obtained per sample. Total RNA was extracted from PBMCs with Trizol reagent, with at least 6 micrograms obtained per sample. For every donor, an aliquot of PBMCs went through flow cytometry to measure the percentages of naive CD45RAhigh/CD27high T cells. Library preparation employed 5' RACE. Sequencer: Illumina HiSeq 2500. A second PCR of roughly 7 to 11 cycles was run with a J-beta primer mix and a sample-barcoded 5' primer. A template-switch 5' adaptor carrying 12 random nucleotides introduced a unique molecular identifier onto each TCR beta cDNA molecule. Each sample yielded at least 3 million CDR3-containing paired-end reads. First-strand cDNA synthesis was performed from all RNA using the Mint cDNA synthesis kit, with priming by a TRBC-specific oligonucleotide. All cDNA was treated with uracil-DNA glycosylase and then went through a first 18-cycle PCR with the universal primers M1SS and BC2_uni_R. As for how the authors treated the data: Each sample was normalized by randomly selecting 1 million high-quality reads, each carrying a distinct molecular identifier. Instead of being binned into consensus sequences, reads with shared molecular identifiers were discarded. MiTCR, set to a Q25 quality threshold and the strictest error-elimination algorithm, was used for CDR3 identification, clonotype clustering and error correction. A nonparametric unseen species model with Euler transformation was used to estimate a lower bound on total TCR beta diversity. TCRdb ran its own pipeline on the public reads, namely fastp trimming at Q25 and MiXCR clone calling, and kept in-frame beta chains. Entries that share a CDR3 protein sequence are merged under the most common genes and DNA. These V and J calls derive from TCRdb rather than the authors' analysis. Counted in this sample were about 970,000 distinct CDR3 sequences; just over 50% of them appeared once. Clones ranked in the top ten supply over 20% of the sample.

As for this clonotype: Its antigen has not been determined. The sample holds no much larger clone one base away, and base qualities are not on file.

On the study overall, not on this receptor specifically: Since profiling was done on bulk unsorted PBMCs, naive and antigen-experienced compartments could not be conclusively compared. Total diversity estimates from one million sequenced T cells were considered lower bounds and underestimates. Observed TCR beta diversity correlated strongly with the percentage of naive T cells measured by flow cytometry. Compared with the aged group, the long-lived group had more naive CD4+ T cells, fewer expanded clones and increased TCR diversity, suggesting age selection. As age increased, observed TCR beta diversity per million T cells dropped in a roughly linear way, and a significant reduction was already evident by age roughly 40. Because the CMV infection status of the donors was unknown, age-related changes in expanded clonotypes may potentially have been confounded.

The chain joins TRBV24-1 to TRBJ2-5; 7 of the junction bases match TRBD1. The TCR comes from a woman between 55 and 75 years old in good health. Material: blood. The CDR3 protein sequence reads: CATSEGQAGRQQYF. The nucleotide sequence reads as follows: TGTGCCACCAGTGAAGGACAGGCGGGTCGACAGCAGTACTTC.